Presented here are 29 T cell receptor beta chains from one specimen sequenced in a study of T cells after yellow fever vaccination. Using its own MiXCR run on the 5' RACE reads, TCRdb lists one record per CDR3 protein. This table has approximately 550,000 distinct CDR3 sequences, around an eighth appearing once. This material consisted of PBMCs, taken on the day of the yellow fever booster vaccination. All receptors come from a man in his thirties or forties who received the YFV17D yellow fever vaccine.

This clonotype has a handful of counts. V gene TRBV12-3 or TRBV12-4 combines with J gene TRBJ2-7; 14 nucleotides line up with TRBD2. With V trimmed by 1 base and J by 6 bases, 14 bases remained unmatched. The CDR3 contains 19 residues. The CDR3 loop reads CASSLGTSGRTRQGTEQYF. For the CDR3, the DNA is TGTGCCAGCAGTTTAGGGACTAGCGGGAGGACCCGGCAGGGGACCGAGCAGTACTTC.

The genes are TRBV29-1 and TRBJ2-2; D perhaps matches TRBD2 (6 bases). Germline V gene data show CDR1 as SQVTM and CDR2 as ANQGSEA. The length of the CDR3 is 14 residues. The CDR3 DNA reads as TGCAGTGCCGCCCGGGAGATTCACACCGGGGAGCTGTTTTTT. Its protein is CSAAREIHTGELFF.

In this sample, this clonotype turned up a few times. This chain joins TRBV7-9 and TRBJ1-1, with unresolved D. The CDR3 has 14 amino acids. From germline, CDR1 is SEHNR and CDR2 FQNEAQ (reference sequence). V shed 3 bases and J shed 1 base, with 9 bases lying between them. The CDR3 is CASSFSLSNTEAFF. The CDR3 nucleotides are TGTGCCAGCAGCTTTTCTCTCTCGAACACTGAAGCTTTCTTT.

This clonotype was seen at least ten times. The chain joins TRBV12-3 or TRBV12-4 to TRBJ1-2; TRBD1 matches at 7 bases. The CDR3 is 18 residues long. V shed 4 bases and J 1 base; nucleotides not matched to a gene: 15. For the CDR3, the DNA is TGTGCCAGCAGTTATTACTCGCTCCGGGACAGCCATAACTATGGCTACACCTTC. Its protein is CASSYYSLRDSHNYGYTF.

The gene calls are TRBV7-8 and TRBJ1-1; TRBD1 agrees at 7 bases. In germline, CDR1 is SGHVS, CDR2 FQNEAQ. CDR3 length: 13 amino acids. With 4 bases clipped from V and 6 bases from J, the junction kept 5 bases outside the gene matches. CDR3 bases: TGTGCCAGCAGCTCAGACAGGGTCGCTGAAGCTTTCTTT. Translation: CASSSDRVAEAFF.

The rearrangement joins TRBV5-1 to TRBJ2-5; D might be TRBD1 (6 bases). This CDR3 region has 14 residues. V was trimmed by 4 bases and J by 1 base, leaving 11 bases between them. CDR1 SGHRS and CDR2 YFSETQ come from the germline V gene. CDR3 DNA sequence: TGCGCCAGCAGCACAAGACAGGTCCAAGAGACCCAGTACTTC. Protein sequence: CASSTRQVQETQYF.

This clonotype was found a few times. The J gene is TRBJ2-1, the V gene TRBV5-1, with D maybe TRBD2 (5 bases). The CDR3 length is 12 residues. Between the trimmed V and J ends, which lost 5 bases and 12 bases, there was a span of 15 bases. Germline V CDR1 and CDR2: SGHRS, YFSETQ. CDR3 coding DNA: TGCGCCAGCAGAGTAGGCGGTGGAGGGCAGTTCTTC. Residues: CASRVGGGGQFF.

The chain links TRBV7-8 to TRBJ2-3, with a weak D call TRBD2 (5 bases). Germline lookup yields CDR1 SGHVS and CDR2 FQNEAQ. There are 14 residues in the CDR3. Trimming pared 7 bases from V and 10 bases from J, leaving 21 bases between. In DNA, the CDR3 is TGTGCCAGCACCCCCGGGCTCGAGGGCCTCTCGCAGTATTTT. Amino acids: CASTPGLEGLSQYF.

This clonotype was recorded a few times. The chain is built from TRBV5-4 and TRBJ2-7, with 8 bases aligning to TRBD1. Germline values: CDR1 SGHNT, CDR2 YYREEE (reference sequence). V dropped 4 bases and J dropped 4; count of bases not matched to a gene: 13. CDR3 length: 16 amino acids. CDR3 loop: CASSQLTGQVLYEQYF. In DNA, the CDR3 is TGTGCCAGCAGCCAACTAACGGGACAGGTCCTTTACGAGCAGTACTTC. Full variable domain (missing parts from reference TRBV5-4 and TRBJ2-7): ETGVTQSPTHLIKTRGQQVTLRCSSQSGHNTVSWYQQALGQGPQFIFQYYREEENGRGNFPPRFSGLQFPNYSSELNVNALELDDSALYLCASSQLTGQVLYEQYFGPGTRLTVT.

The chain couples TRBV5-6 to TRBJ2-7; D possibly corresponds to TRBD2 (6 bases). The CDR3 has 15 residues. Germline-derived CDR1 and CDR2 are SGHDT and YYEEEE. Trimming took off 2 bases at V and 4 bases at J, with 16 bases between the two ends. CDR3 region: CASSFSTGEAYEQYF. In DNA form, the CDR3 reads TGTGCCAGCAGCTTTTCTACCGGGGAGGCGTACGAGCAGTACTTC.

The chain joins TRBV5-1 to TRBJ2-3; the D gene could be TRBD1 or TRBD2 (5 bases each). The CDR3 has 14 residues. The V end lost 1 base, the J end lost 5 bases, and 11 bases lay between the germline ends. Germline V lookup: CDR1 SGHRS, CDR2 YFSETQ. Here the CDR3 reads CASSLYTGGDTQYF. The CDR3 region has the DNA TGCGCCAGCAGCTTGTACACAGGAGGAGATACGCAGTATTTT.

The chain combines TRBV24-1 with TRBJ2-1; perhaps D is TRBD1 or TRBD2 (7 bases each). This CDR3 region has 15 residues. Trimming removed 3 bases at V and 7 bases at J, with 15 bases between. CDR1 is KGHDR and CDR2 is SFDVKD in the germline V gene. CDR3 DNA sequence: TGTGCCACCAGTGATACGGACAGGCGGGGGAATGAGCAGTTCTTC. This gives the protein CATSDTDRRGNEQFF.

The sample holds a few counts of this clonotype. CDR3 DNA: TGCAGCGTCTCGGGTGTGGGAGCCCGGAGCACAGATACGCAGTATTTT. It yields the protein CSVSGVGARSTDTQYF. The chain recombines TRBV29-1 with TRBJ2-3, with a possible D match to TRBD2 (5 bases). The CDR3 length is 16 residues. The germline V gene encodes CDR1 SQVTM and CDR2 ANQGSEA. Trimming took 6 bases from V and 0 from J, leaving 19 bases between them.

The rearrangement joins TRBV20-1 to TRBJ2-1; 8 nucleotides line up with TRBD2. The length of the CDR3 is 14 residues. V lost 3 bases and J lost 8; bases outside the gene matches: 9. Germline-derived CDR1 and CDR2 are DFQATT and SNEGSKA (reference sequence). In nucleotides, the CDR3 is TGCAGTGCTAGTCGAAGCGGGAGTTGGTATGAGCAGTTCTTC. It specifies CSASRSGSWYEQFF.

The chain employs TRBV5-1 and TRBJ2-5; 14 nucleotides align to TRBD2. In germline, CDR1 is SGHRS, CDR2 YFSETQ. The J segment lost 5 bases and the V segment lost 4 bases, leaving 22 bases of the junction unmatched. The CDR3 runs to 21 residues. The CDR3 DNA reads TGCGCCAGCAGCCCAGGGACAGGGAGAGGGACTAGCGGGAGTGTCGTGGAGACCCAGTACTTC. Translation: CASSPGTGRGTSGSVVETQYF.

V is TRBV28 and J is TRBJ2-7; 10 bases are a match to TRBD1. The trim removed 2 bases at V and 6 bases at J, leaving 13 bases unmatched. CDR3 length equals 17 residues. The germline V gene has CDR1 MDHEN and CDR2 SYDVKM. For the CDR3, the DNA is TGTGCCAGCAGTTTAGGACAGGGGGTCAAAAAAACTACCGAGCAGTACTTC. Translating it yields CASSLGQGVKKTTEQYF.

The chain has TRBV7-2 and TRBJ2-7; D is undetermined. V gave up 2 bases and J gave up 6 bases, with 11 bases separating them. Germline values: CDR1 SGHTA, CDR2 FQGNSA. The CDR3 totals 13 residues. The CDR3 bases are TGTGCCAGCAGCTTAATTGAGCAAGGCGAGCAGTACTTC. Its protein product is CASSLIEQGEQYF.

CDR3 bases: TGTGCCAGCAGGACCCTACTAGCGGGAGCGCTCGAGCAGTACTTC. Amino acid sequence: CASRTLLAGALEQYF. This chain connects TRBV6-2 or TRBV6-3 to TRBJ2-7, with 11 bases aligning to TRBD2. The ends lost 6 bases at V and 6 bases at J; junction bases unmatched: 10. Germline-derived CDR1 and CDR2 are MNHEY and SVGEGT. This CDR3 has 15 amino acids.

The gene calls are TRBV20-1 and TRBJ2-1, with TRBD2 matching 9 bases. The V and J ends lost 5 bases and 9 bases, in that order; junction bases with no gene match: 14. Germline-derived CDR1 and CDR2 are DFQATT and SNEGSKA (reference sequence). The CDR3 runs to 15 residues. The CDR3 sequence is CSAVDPGTSRPEQFF. The CDR3, as DNA: TGCAGTGCTGTCGATCCCGGGACTAGCCGCCCTGAGCAGTTCTTC.

A few counts support this clonotype. This sequence joins TRBV5-1 and TRBJ2-7; 11 nucleotides match TRBD1. V lost 5 bases, J lost 5 bases, and 9 bases stayed unmatched. This CDR3 has 15 amino acids. In germline, CDR1 is SGHRS, CDR2 YFSETQ. As DNA, the CDR3 is TGCGCCAGCAGTTCGATCGGGACAGGGGGGGACGAGCAGTACTTC. Translating gives CASSSIGTGGDEQYF.

The V gene is TRBV20-1, the J gene TRBJ2-1; D remains unclear. The germline V gene has CDR1 DFQATT and CDR2 SNEGSKA (reference sequence). The CDR3 is 12 amino acids. The CDR3 spells CSPGRTANEQFF. The DNA for the CDR3 is TGCAGCCCAGGTCGGACCGCAAATGAGCAGTTCTTC.

This clonotype was detected a few times. The V call is TRBV20-1, the J call TRBJ2-5; 8 bases match TRBD2. The CDR3 has 15 amino acids. J gave up 5 bases and V 2 bases, and 10 bases lay outside the gene matches. Germline V gene lookup returns CDR1 DFQATT and CDR2 SNEGSKA (reference sequence). The CDR3 region is CSARPGLGARETQYF. The CDR3 region has the DNA TGCAGTGCTAGACCGGGACTAGGGGCAAGGGAGACCCAGTACTTC.

The V gene is TRBV6-2 or TRBV6-3, the J gene TRBJ2-3; D may be TRBD1 or TRBD2 (6 bases each). The CDR3 consists of 15 residues. The V end was cut by 4 bases, the J end by 2 bases, with 13 bases between. Germline lookup yields CDR1 MNHEY and CDR2 SVGEGT. The CDR3 DNA follows: TGTGCCAGCAGTTCCGGGGGCTCCTACACAGATACGCAGTATTTT. Amino acid sequence: CASSSGGSYTDTQYF.

This chain uses TRBV7-9 with TRBJ2-3, with 8 bases matching TRBD2. The germline V gene has CDR1 SEHNR and CDR2 FQNEAQ (reference sequence). The trim removed 5 bases at V and 7 bases at J, leaving 5 bases unmatched. The CDR3 spans 13 residues. The CDR3 DNA sequence: TGTGCCAGCAGCCAGTCGGGGGGGAATACGCAGTATTTT. This codes for CASSQSGGNTQYF.

The chain links TRBV12-3 or TRBV12-4 to TRBJ2-1; TRBD1 matches 8 bases. V was clipped by 7 bases and J by 0 bases; unmatched bases: 8. The CDR3 is 16 amino acids. The CDR3 loop is CASNSRTGSSYNEQFF. The CDR3 DNA reads TGTGCCAGCAATTCCAGGACAGGGAGCTCCTACAATGAGCAGTTCTTC.

This clonotype showed up just a few times. The chain combines TRBV20-1 with TRBJ2-7, with 7 bases matching TRBD2. The CDR3 totals 16 residues. V was clipped by 5 bases and J by 0 bases; unmatched bases: 13. In germline, CDR1 is DFQATT, CDR2 SNEGSKA (reference sequence). The chain's CDR3 is CSAEGRESSSSYEQYF. For the CDR3, the DNA is TGCAGTGCTGAGGGGCGGGAGAGCTCGAGCTCCTACGAGCAGTACTTC.

V is TRBV7-2 and J is TRBJ2-5, with TRBD2 matching over 9 bases. The CDR3 has 14 residues. The V gene's germline CDR1 is SGHTA and CDR2 FQGNSA. Germline trimming cut 2 bases from V and 7 bases from J; bases unmatched to any gene: 5. This CDR3 is CASSLPGAGGTQYF. Written as DNA, the CDR3 is TGTGCCAGCAGCTTACCGGGAGCGGGGGGGACCCAGTACTTC.

This clonotype was recorded a few times. This chain joins TRBV7-2 and TRBJ2-1, with 13 bases that match TRBD2. Germline V gives CDR1 SGHTA, CDR2 FQGNSA. The J segment lost 9 bases and the V segment lost 5 bases, leaving 10 bases of the junction unmatched. The length of the CDR3 is 16 residues. The CDR3 DNA sequence: TGTGCCAGCAGCGTCACCGGGACTAGCGGGAATGGTGAGCAGTTCTTC. Translated, it gives CASSVTGTSGNGEQFF.

The rearrangement links TRBV5-1 to TRBJ1-1; D unresolved. Germline assignment: CDR1 SGHRS and CDR2 YFSETQ. This CDR3 has 13 residues. V dropped 0 bases and J dropped 13 bases, with 16 bases sitting between them. The chain's CDR3 is CASSLESLAFVFF. The CDR3, as DNA: TGCGCCAGCAGCTTGGAATCCCTGGCCTTCGTTTTCTTT.